Shown below are 7 T cell receptor beta chains from a single sample sequenced in a study of OX40 agonist ivuxolimab in advanced cancers. Here immunoSEQ multiplex PCR was the method, and the copy in TCRdb shows in-frame clones only, minus some. The sample consists of approximately 92,000 clones, approximately 94% of them appearing once. Sequenced material: CD4+ or CD8+ T cells sorted from blood, taken in a trial of the OX40 agonist ivuxolimab. These TCRs come from an adult with an advanced solid tumor such as melanoma, head and neck, liver or kidney cancer.

The count of this clone is one. The chain combines TRBV10-3 with TRBJ1-6; no firm D call. This CDR3 is 12 amino acids long. CDR1 and CDR2 (germline): ENHRY, SYGVKD. Between the trimmed V and J ends, which lost 8 bases and 9 bases, there was a span of 11 bases. The CDR3 DNA reads TGTGCCATCTCGAAGGAGGGTTCACCCCTCCACTTT. Translated, it gives CAISKEGSPLHF.

The J gene is TRBJ1-2, the V gene TRBV7-2; D unclear. Germline lookup yields CDR1 SGHTA and CDR2 FQGNSA. Deletions cut 4 bases from V and 4 bases from J, with 10 bases between. There are 13 residues in the CDR3. The CDR3: CASSSDGSYGYTF. Written as DNA, the CDR3 is TGTGCCAGCAGCTCGGACGGATCCTATGGCTACACCTTC. The entire variable domain, with the rest obtained from reference TRBV7-2 and TRBJ1-2, is as follows: GAGVSQSPSNKVTEKGKDVELRCDPISGHTALYWYRQSLGQGLEFLIYFQGNSAPDKSGLPSDRFSAERTGGSVSTLTIQRTQQEDSAVYLCASSSDGSYGYTFGSGTRLTVV.

This chain joins TRBV14 and TRBJ2-7; D is undetermined. CDR3 size: 11 residues. V lost 0 bases and J lost 9, with 6 bases in between. Germline values: CDR1 SGHDN, CDR2 FVKESK. In DNA, the CDR3 is TGTGCCAGCAGCCAAGATGAGTGGCAGTACTTC. It is translated as CASSQDEWQYF.

The genes are TRBV7-2 and TRBJ2-2; the D is unclear. The CDR3 extends over 17 amino acids. CDR1 and CDR2 (germline): SGHTA, FQGNSA. V was pared by 1 base and J by 5 bases, with 17 bases between. CDR3 bases: TGTGCCAGCAGCTTAGTTAGGCTCCCATCCGGGACCGGGGAGCTGTTTTTT. Its protein is CASSLVRLPSGTGELFF. The full variable domain, with the rest looked up from reference TRBV7-2 and TRBJ2-2, is GAGVSQSPSNKVTEKGKDVELRCDPISGHTALYWYRQSLGQGLEFLIYFQGNSAPDKSGLPSDRFSAERTGGSVSTLTIQRTQQEDSAVYLCASSLVRLPSGTGELFFGEGSRLTVL.

In DNA, the CDR3 is TGTGCCAGCTCACCACCGGTTAGTTCCGGGACTAGCGGGAGGCCGATCGCCTACGAGCAGTACTTC. It specifies CASSPPVSSGTSGRPIAYEQYF. The V and J genes are TRBV18 and TRBJ2-7, with 15 nucleotides matching TRBD2. Per germline, CDR1 KGHSH and CDR2 LQKENI. Trimming removed 0 bases from V and 2 bases from J; junction bases left unmatched: 17. The CDR3 is made up of 22 amino acids.

This sequence joins TRBV18 and TRBJ2-1; TRBD2 is a possible D gene (5 bases). Trimming removed 3 bases from V and 9 bases from J, with 12 bases in between. The CDR3 covers 13 residues. Germline CDR1 and CDR2: KGHSH and LQKENI. Here the CDR3 DNA reads TGTGCCAGCTCACCCGCTAGTGAGGGTGAGCAGTTCTTC. This translates into CASSPASEGEQFF.

The DNA of the CDR3 is TGTGCCAGCAGCTCCGTGGGGGGGGCCTACGAGCAGTACTTC. This translates into CASSSVGGAYEQYF. This chain links TRBV7-9 with TRBJ2-7; TRBD2 matches at 7 bases. The CDR3 length is 14 residues. CDR1 and CDR2 (germline): SEHNR, FQNEAQ (reference sequence). Unmatched junction bases numbered 5, after V lost 4 bases and J lost 2 bases.